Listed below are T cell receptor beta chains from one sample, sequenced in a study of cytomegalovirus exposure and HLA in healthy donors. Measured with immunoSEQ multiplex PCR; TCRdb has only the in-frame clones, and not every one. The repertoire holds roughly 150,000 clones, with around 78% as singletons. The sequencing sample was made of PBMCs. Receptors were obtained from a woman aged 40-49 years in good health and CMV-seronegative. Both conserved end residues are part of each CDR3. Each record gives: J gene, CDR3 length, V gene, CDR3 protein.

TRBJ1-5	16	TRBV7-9	CASSFSDREPNQPQHF
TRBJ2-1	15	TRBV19	CASRPRASGAHEQFF
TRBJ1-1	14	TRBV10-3	CAISGQGARAEAFF
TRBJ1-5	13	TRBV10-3	CAICAGGGQPQHF
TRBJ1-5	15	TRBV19	CASSRQGPLNQPQHF
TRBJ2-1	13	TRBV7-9	CASSRVGGDEQFF
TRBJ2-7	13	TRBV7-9	CASSARDIYEQYF
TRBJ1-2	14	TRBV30	CAWSVDRIHYGYTF
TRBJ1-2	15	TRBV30	CAWSRTRQVNYGYTF
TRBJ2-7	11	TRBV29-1	CSVSGVHEQYF
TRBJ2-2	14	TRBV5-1	CASSLNSETGELFF
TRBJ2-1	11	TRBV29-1	CSVGTSNEQFF
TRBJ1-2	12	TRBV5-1	CASSGGLRGYTF
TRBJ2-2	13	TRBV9	CASSVLVSGELFF
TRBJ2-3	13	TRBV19	CASSITVTDTQYF
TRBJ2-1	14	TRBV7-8	CASSPLAGKGEQFF
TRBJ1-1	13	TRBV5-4	CASGTEANTEAFF
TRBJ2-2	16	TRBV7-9	CASSLNRQPNTGELFF
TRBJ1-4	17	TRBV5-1	CASSLGPPGARGEKLFF
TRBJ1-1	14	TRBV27	CASSIQGGQTEAFF
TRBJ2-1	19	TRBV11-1	CASSLGRTSGRVLYNEQFF
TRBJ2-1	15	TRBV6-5	CASSYSAGLEYEQFF
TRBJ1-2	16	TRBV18	CASSPTITGKAYGYTF
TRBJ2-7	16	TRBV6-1	CASSVETSGVTYEQYF
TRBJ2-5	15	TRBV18	CASSPREGVQETQYF
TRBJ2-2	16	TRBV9	CASSGWAGRDTGELFF
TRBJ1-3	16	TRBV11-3	CASSFNPGASGNTIYF
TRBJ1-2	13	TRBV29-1	CSVVGQGNYGYTF
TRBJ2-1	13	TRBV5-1	CASSLVSGGEQFF
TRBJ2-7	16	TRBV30	CAWSVGSGRARYEQYF
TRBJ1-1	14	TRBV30	CAWSLLTGEAEAFF
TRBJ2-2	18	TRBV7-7	CASSLAQEGTIATGELFF
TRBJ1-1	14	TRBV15	CATSADRGNTEAFF
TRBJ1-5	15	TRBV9	CASSAHDGDNQPQHF
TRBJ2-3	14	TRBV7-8	CASRQGVVSDTQYF
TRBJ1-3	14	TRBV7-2	CASSLSTGENTIYF
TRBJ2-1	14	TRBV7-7	CASSLGSEANEQFF
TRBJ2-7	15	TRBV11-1	CASSLFEGSAYEQYF
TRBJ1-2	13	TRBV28	CASSLGGDYGYTF
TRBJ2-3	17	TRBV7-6	CASSLVVDTGRADTQYF